This is a list of T cell receptor beta chains from one sample in a study of blood T cell repertoires in COVID-19. The data were produced by immunoSEQ multiplex PCR, yet TCRdb's version contains in-frame clones alone and is incomplete. The repertoire includes about 12,000 clones, approximately 72% of them detected once, and around 10% sits in the top ten. The specimen sequenced was peripheral blood. Receptors originate from a man between 60 and 70 years old with COVID-19, enrolled during active disease. The CDR3 runs from the conserved cysteine through the conserved F or W. Each record gives: clone size, D gene, J gene, V gene, CDR3 protein, CDR3 DNA. D genes are given only for firm matches. Clone size is not always given. Where it is, it says once, few, many or a class for expanded clones.

abundance: few; d_gene: TRBD1; j_gene: TRBJ2-1; v_gene: TRBV7-3; CDR3aa: CASSVSGTESYNEQFF; CDR3nt: TGTGCCAGCAGCGTCTCCGGGACAGAGTCCTACAATGAGCAGTTCTTC
abundance: NA; d_gene: NA; j_gene: TRBJ2-1; v_gene: TRBV18; CDR3aa: CASSRRGSYNEQFF; CDR3nt: TGTGCCAGCTCACGGCGGGGATCCTACAATGAGCAGTTCTTC
abundance: NA; d_gene: TRBD2; j_gene: TRBJ2-1; v_gene: TRBV5-5; CDR3aa: CASSRVPPLADNEQFF; CDR3nt: TGTGCCAGCAGCCGGGTTCCCCCACTAGCGGACAATGAGCAGTTCTTC
abundance: NA; d_gene: TRBD1; j_gene: TRBJ1-2; v_gene: TRBV13; CDR3aa: CASSPGTGNYGYTF; CDR3nt: TGTGCCAGCAGCCCGGGGACAGGGAACTATGGCTACACCTTC
abundance: NA; d_gene: NA; j_gene: TRBJ1-2; v_gene: TRBV7-2; CDR3aa: CASSSGGTGYGYTF; CDR3nt: TGTGCCAGCAGCTCGGGGGGCACAGGCTATGGCTACACCTTC
abundance: NA; d_gene: NA; j_gene: TRBJ1-1; v_gene: TRBV6-5; CDR3aa: CASSWDGGIPEAFF; CDR3nt: TGTGCCAGCAGTTGGGACGGAGGGATACCTGAAGCTTTCTTT
abundance: NA; d_gene: NA; j_gene: TRBJ1-1; v_gene: TRBV20-1; CDR3aa: CSARDYTEAFF; CDR3nt: TGCAGTGCTAGAGACTACACTGAAGCTTTCTTT
abundance: NA; d_gene: TRBD2; j_gene: TRBJ2-5; v_gene: TRBV4-2; CDR3aa: CASSRSGGQTQYF; CDR3nt: TGTGCCAGCAGCCGGAGCGGGGGGCAGACCCAGTACTTC
abundance: NA; d_gene: NA; j_gene: TRBJ2-5; v_gene: TRBV5-6; CDR3aa: CASSALDKETQYF; CDR3nt: TGTGCCAGCAGCGCGCTGGACAAAGAGACCCAGTACTTC
abundance: once; d_gene: NA; j_gene: TRBJ1-4; v_gene: TRBV4-1; CDR3aa: CASSMAATATNEKLFF; CDR3nt: TGCGCCAGCAGCATGGCCGCCACCGCAACTAATGAAAAACTGTTTTTT
abundance: NA; d_gene: TRBD2; j_gene: TRBJ2-1; v_gene: TRBV5-1; CDR3aa: CASRDSGGAYNEQFF; CDR3nt: TGCGCCAGCAGGGATAGCGGGGGGGCCTACAATGAGCAGTTCTTC
abundance: NA; d_gene: TRBD2; j_gene: TRBJ2-2; v_gene: TRBV6-5; CDR3aa: CASSTPSGGTGELFF; CDR3nt: TGTGCCAGCAGTACCCCTAGCGGGGGTACCGGGGAGCTGTTTTTT
abundance: NA; d_gene: TRBD2; j_gene: TRBJ2-1; v_gene: TRBV24-1; CDR3aa: CATTRGGVGVNEQFF; CDR3nt: TGTGCCACCACCCGCGGGGGGGTCGGGGTTAATGAGCAGTTCTTC
abundance: NA; d_gene: TRBD2; j_gene: TRBJ2-5; v_gene: TRBV28; CDR3aa: CASQGLGETQYF; CDR3nt: TGTGCCAGCCAGGGACTAGGAGAGACCCAGTACTTC
abundance: NA; d_gene: NA; j_gene: TRBJ2-1; v_gene: TRBV2; CDR3aa: CASIGGAPPYNEQFF; CDR3nt: TGTGCCAGCATTGGGGGGGCCCCCCCCTACAATGAGCAGTTCTTC
abundance: NA; d_gene: NA; j_gene: TRBJ2-1; v_gene: TRBV6-2/TRBV6-3; CDR3aa: CASSYSPREQFF; CDR3nt: TGTGCCAGCAGTTACTCGCCCAGAGAGCAGTTCTTC
abundance: NA; d_gene: TRBD2; j_gene: TRBJ2-1; v_gene: TRBV6-4; CDR3aa: CASARGGGINEQFF; CDR3nt: TGTGCCAGCGCCCGGGGGGGCGGGATAAATGAGCAGTTCTTC
abundance: few; d_gene: NA; j_gene: TRBJ2-7; v_gene: TRBV10-3; CDR3aa: CAISDPTGSSYEQYF; CDR3nt: TGTGCCATCAGTGACCCGACGGGGAGCTCCTACGAGCAGTACTTC
abundance: once; d_gene: TRBD2; j_gene: TRBJ2-3; v_gene: TRBV7-2; CDR3aa: CASSLGGGLAGDTQYF; CDR3nt: TGTGCCAGCAGCTTAGGAGGAGGACTAGCCGGAGATACGCAGTATTTT
abundance: NA; d_gene: TRBD2; j_gene: TRBJ2-4; v_gene: TRBV19; CDR3aa: CASTLVASGRGAKNIQYF; CDR3nt: TGTGCCAGTACCCTGGTGGCTAGCGGGAGGGGTGCCAAAAACATTCAGTACTTC
abundance: NA; d_gene: NA; j_gene: TRBJ2-1; v_gene: TRBV27; CDR3aa: CASSIEDPAGPYNEQFF; CDR3nt: TGTGCCAGCAGTATCGAGGACCCCGCGGGCCCCTACAATGAGCAGTTCTTC
abundance: few; d_gene: TRBD1; j_gene: TRBJ2-7; v_gene: TRBV12-5; CDR3aa: CASGLSTGLGAYEQYF; CDR3nt: TGTGCTAGTGGTTTGTCGACAGGGTTGGGCGCCTACGAGCAGTACTTC
abundance: NA; d_gene: TRBD1; j_gene: TRBJ1-1; v_gene: TRBV5-1; CDR3aa: CASSLKRGTVGDTEAFF; CDR3nt: TGCGCCAGCAGCTTGAAGAGGGGGACAGTCGGGGACACTGAAGCTTTCTTT
abundance: few; d_gene: NA; j_gene: TRBJ1-1; v_gene: TRBV5-1; CDR3aa: CASSLSSGYEAFF; CDR3nt: TGCGCCAGCAGCTTGTCCTCGGGTTATGAAGCTTTCTTT
abundance: few; d_gene: NA; j_gene: TRBJ2-2; v_gene: TRBV11-3; CDR3aa: CASSFNFAGELFF; CDR3nt: TGTGCCAGCAGCTTTAATTTCGCCGGGGAGCTGTTTTTT
abundance: few; d_gene: NA; j_gene: TRBJ1-1; v_gene: TRBV25-1; CDR3aa: CASSEYTYTEAFF; CDR3nt: TGTGCCAGCAGTGAATACACTTACACTGAAGCTTTCTTT
abundance: NA; d_gene: TRBD1; j_gene: TRBJ1-3; v_gene: TRBV29-1; CDR3aa: CSGGGQGVGNTIYF; CDR3nt: TGCAGCGGTGGTGGCCAGGGGGTTGGAAACACCATATATTTT
abundance: NA; d_gene: TRBD1; j_gene: TRBJ1-1; v_gene: TRBV6-5; CDR3aa: CASSLGQAKAEAFF; CDR3nt: TGTGCCAGCAGTCTGGGACAGGCCAAAGCCGAAGCTTTCTTT
abundance: NA; d_gene: TRBD1; j_gene: TRBJ2-4; v_gene: TRBV19; CDR3aa: CASSIGQGGIQYF; CDR3nt: TGTGCCAGTAGTATAGGACAGGGTGGAATTCAGTACTTC